This entry concerns a single TCR beta chain. The sample is drawn from a study of cytomegalovirus exposure and HLA in healthy donors. Study at large: Around 78 million unique TCRs, all from HLA-typed donors, were included in an early release of the data.

The PCR was carried out with 60 Vbeta primers and 13 Jbeta primers. The assay was immunoSEQ multiplex PCR, and TCRdb's table has in-frame clones only and misses some. The sample holds 140,000 to 150,000 clones, approximately 80% seen once. Germline-derived CDR1 and CDR2 are LGHNA and YSLEER. V trimming: 4 bases; J trimming: 0 bases; junction bases outside the gene matches: 9. This CDR3 is 16 amino acids long. The sequenced sample was PBMCs. This chain links TRBV4-3 with TRBJ2-7, with 7 bases aligning to TRBD2. This TCR came from a male donor in good health and CMV-seronegative. CDR3 protein: CASSRGLSGGSYEQYF. CDR3 bases: TGCGCCAGCAGCCGGGGCCTCTCGGGGGGCTCCTACGAGCAGTACTTC.